The clone carrying this T cell receptor beta chain was seen a handful of times. In the authors' workflow: Amplification with reference gene primers provided the estimates of nucleated cell counts. The data were produced by immunoSEQ multiplex PCR, yet TCRdb's version contains in-frame clones alone and is incomplete. That table supplies the V and J calls and clone size; D and trimming were determined from the DNA. Among roughly 500,000 clones listed, 70% to 90% were seen once. The data derive from a study of blood T cell repertoires in COVID-19. At the level of the study: COVID-19 samples from acute and convalescent phases originated in the United States, Italy and Spain. From T cells, B-cell-depleted T cells, or PBMCs came the material, which was cDNA or gDNA.

The germline V gene has CDR1 GTSNPN and CDR2 SVGIG (reference sequence). The CDR3 runs 15 residues. V lost 3 bases, J lost 5 bases, and 8 bases stayed unmatched. This clonotype originated in a human donor in a cohort sampled during active COVID-19. Sequencing was carried out using peripheral blood. The rearrangement uses TRBV30 and TRBJ1-5, with TRBD1 matching 9 bases. In nucleotides, the CDR3 is TGTGCCTGGAGCCCCAAGGACAGGGGCGATCAGCCCCAGCATTTT. Encoded protein: CAWSPKDRGDQPQHF. The full variable domain, completed using reference TRBV30 and TRBJ1-5, is SQTIHQWPATLVQPVGSPLSLECTVEGTSNPNLYWYRQAAGRGLQLLFYSVGIGQISSEVPQNLSASRPQDRQFILSSKKLLLSDSGFYLCAWSPKDRGDQPQHFGDGTRLSIL.